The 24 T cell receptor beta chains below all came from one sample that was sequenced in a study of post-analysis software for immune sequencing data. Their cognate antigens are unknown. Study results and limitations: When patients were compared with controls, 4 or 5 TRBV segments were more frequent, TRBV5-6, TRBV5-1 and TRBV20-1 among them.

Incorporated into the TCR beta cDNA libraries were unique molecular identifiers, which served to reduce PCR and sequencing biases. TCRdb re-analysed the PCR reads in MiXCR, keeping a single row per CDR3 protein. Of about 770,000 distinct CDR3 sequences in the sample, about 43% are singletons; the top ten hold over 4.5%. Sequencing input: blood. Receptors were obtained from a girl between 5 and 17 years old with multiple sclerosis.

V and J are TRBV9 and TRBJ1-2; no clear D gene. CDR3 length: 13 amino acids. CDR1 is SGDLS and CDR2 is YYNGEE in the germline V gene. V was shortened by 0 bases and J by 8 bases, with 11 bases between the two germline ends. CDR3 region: CASSVATGKGYTF. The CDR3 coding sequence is TGTGCCAGCAGCGTAGCTACGGGGAAAGGCTACACCTTC.

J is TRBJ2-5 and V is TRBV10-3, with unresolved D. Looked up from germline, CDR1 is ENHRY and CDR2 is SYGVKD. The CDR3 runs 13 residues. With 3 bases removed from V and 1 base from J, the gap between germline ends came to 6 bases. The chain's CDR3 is CAISDYSQETQYF. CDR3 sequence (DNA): TGTGCCATCAGTGATTACAGCCAAGAGACCCAGTACTTC.

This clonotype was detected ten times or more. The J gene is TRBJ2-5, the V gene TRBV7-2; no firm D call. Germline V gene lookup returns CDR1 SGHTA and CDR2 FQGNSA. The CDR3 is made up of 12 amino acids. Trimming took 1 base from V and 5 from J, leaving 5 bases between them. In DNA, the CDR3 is TGTGCCAGCAGCTTAGAGAGTGAGACCCAGTACTTC. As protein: CASSLESETQYF.

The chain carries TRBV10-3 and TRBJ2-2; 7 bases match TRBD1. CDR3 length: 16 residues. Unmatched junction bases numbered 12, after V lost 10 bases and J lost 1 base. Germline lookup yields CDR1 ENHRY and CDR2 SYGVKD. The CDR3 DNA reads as TGTGCCACACACCGAAAAAGGGACAGGAACACCGGGGAGCTGTTTTTT. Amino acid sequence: CATHRKRDRNTGELFF.

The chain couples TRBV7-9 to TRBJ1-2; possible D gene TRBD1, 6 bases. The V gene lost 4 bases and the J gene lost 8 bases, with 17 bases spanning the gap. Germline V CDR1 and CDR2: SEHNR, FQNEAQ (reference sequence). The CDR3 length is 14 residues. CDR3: CASSSTRQVMGYTF. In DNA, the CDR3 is TGTGCCAGCAGCTCAACCAGACAGGTTATGGGCTACACCTTC.

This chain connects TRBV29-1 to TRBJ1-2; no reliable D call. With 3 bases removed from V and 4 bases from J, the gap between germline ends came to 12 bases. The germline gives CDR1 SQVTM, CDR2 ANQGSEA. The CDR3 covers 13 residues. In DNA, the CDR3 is TGCAGCGTTGAGCCGGGGTTCGGCTATGGCTACACCTTC. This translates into CSVEPGFGYGYTF.

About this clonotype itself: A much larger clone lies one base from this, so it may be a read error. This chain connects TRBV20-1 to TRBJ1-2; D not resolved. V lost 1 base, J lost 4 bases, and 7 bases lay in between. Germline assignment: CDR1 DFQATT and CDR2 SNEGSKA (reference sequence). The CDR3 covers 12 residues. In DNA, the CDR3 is TGCAGTGCTAGAGTGAGCAGCTATGGCTACACCTTC. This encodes CSARVSSYGYTF.

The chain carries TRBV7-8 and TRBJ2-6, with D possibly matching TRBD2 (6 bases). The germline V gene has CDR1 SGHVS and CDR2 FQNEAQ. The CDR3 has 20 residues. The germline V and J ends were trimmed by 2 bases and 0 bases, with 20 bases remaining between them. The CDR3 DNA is TGTGCCAGCAGCTTAAGGGAGGTGCCAGCCAGAGACTCTGGGGCCAACGTCCTGACTTTC. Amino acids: CASSLREVPARDSGANVLTF. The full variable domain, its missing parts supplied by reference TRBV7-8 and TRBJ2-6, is GAGVSQSPRYKVAKRGQDVALRCDPISGHVSLFWYQQALGQGPEFLTYFQNEAQLDKSGLPSDRFFAERPEGSVSTLKIQRTQQEDSAVYLCASSLREVPARDSGANVLTFGAGSRLTVL.

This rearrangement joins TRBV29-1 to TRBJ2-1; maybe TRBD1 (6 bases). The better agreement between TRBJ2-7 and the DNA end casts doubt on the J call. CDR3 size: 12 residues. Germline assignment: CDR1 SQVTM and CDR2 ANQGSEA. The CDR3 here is CSVEVQGDEQYF. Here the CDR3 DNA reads TGCAGCGTTGAAGTACAGGGCGATGAGCAGTACTTC.

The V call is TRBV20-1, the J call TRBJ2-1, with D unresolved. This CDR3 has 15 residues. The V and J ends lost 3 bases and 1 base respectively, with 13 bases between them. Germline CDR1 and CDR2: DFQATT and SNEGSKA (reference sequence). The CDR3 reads CSARPQPQSYNEQFF. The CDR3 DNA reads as TGCAGTGCTAGGCCACAGCCTCAGTCCTACAATGAGCAGTTCTTC.

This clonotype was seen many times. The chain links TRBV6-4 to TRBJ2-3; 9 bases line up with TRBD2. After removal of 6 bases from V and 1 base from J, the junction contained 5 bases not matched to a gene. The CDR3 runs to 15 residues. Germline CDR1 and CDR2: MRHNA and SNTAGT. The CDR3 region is CASSVAGEGTDTQYF. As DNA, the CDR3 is TGTGCCAGCAGCGTAGCGGGAGAAGGCACAGATACGCAGTATTTT.

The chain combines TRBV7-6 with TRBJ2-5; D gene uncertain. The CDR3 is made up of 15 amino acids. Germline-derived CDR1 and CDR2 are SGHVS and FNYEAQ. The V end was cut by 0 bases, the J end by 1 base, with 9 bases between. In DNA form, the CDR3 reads TGTGCCAGCAGCTTAGCGGGCTCCTCCCAAGAGACCCAGTACTTC. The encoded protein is CASSLAGSSQETQYF.

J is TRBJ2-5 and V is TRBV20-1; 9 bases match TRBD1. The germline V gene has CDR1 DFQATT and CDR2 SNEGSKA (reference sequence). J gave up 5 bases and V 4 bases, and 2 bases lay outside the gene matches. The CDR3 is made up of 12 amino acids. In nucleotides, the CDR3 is TGCAGTGCTACCGACAGGGGGGAGACCCAGTACTTC. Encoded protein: CSATDRGETQYF.

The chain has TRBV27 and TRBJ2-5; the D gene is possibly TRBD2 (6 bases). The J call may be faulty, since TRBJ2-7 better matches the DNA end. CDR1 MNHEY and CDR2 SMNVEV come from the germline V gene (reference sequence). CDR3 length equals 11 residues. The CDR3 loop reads CASNGGYEQYF. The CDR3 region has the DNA TGTGCCAGCAACGGGGGATACGAGCAGTACTTC.

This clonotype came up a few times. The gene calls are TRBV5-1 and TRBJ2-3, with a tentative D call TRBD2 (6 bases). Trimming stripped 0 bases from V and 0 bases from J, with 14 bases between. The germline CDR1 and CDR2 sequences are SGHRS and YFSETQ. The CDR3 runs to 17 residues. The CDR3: CASSLGAPGTSTDTQYF. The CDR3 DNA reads TGCGCCAGCAGCTTGGGGGCCCCCGGGACTAGCACAGATACGCAGTATTTT.

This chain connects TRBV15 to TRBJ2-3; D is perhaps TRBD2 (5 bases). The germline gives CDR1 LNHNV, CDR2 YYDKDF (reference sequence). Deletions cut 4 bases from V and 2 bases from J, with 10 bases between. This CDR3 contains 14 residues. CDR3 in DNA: TGTGCCACCAGCAACCGACGGGACACAGATACGCAGTATTTT. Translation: CATSNRRDTDTQYF.

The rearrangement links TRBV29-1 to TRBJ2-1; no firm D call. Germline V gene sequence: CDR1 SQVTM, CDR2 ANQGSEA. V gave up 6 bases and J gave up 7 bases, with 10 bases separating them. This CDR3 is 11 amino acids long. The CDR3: CSVEKHNEQFF. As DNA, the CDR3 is TGCAGCGTGGAGAAGCATAATGAGCAGTTCTTC.

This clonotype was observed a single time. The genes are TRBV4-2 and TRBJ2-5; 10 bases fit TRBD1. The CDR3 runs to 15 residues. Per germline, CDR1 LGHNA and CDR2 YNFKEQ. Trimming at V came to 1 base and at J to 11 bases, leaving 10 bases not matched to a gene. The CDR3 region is CASSQAATGGFEQYF. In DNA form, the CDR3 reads TGTGCCAGCAGCCAAGCCGCGACAGGGGGCTTTGAGCAGTACTTC.

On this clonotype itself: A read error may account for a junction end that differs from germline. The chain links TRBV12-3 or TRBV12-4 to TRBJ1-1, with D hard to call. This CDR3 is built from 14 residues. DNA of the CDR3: TGTGCCAGCAGGTTAGTTTTCGGTGAGTCTGCAGCTTTCTTT. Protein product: CASRLVFGESAAFF.

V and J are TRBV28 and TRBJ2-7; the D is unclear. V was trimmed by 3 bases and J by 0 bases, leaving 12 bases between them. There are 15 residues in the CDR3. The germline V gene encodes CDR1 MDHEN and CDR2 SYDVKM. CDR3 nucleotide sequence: TGTGCCAGCAGTTTTATGAGGACGTCCTCCTACGAGCAGTACTTC. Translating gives CASSFMRTSSYEQYF.

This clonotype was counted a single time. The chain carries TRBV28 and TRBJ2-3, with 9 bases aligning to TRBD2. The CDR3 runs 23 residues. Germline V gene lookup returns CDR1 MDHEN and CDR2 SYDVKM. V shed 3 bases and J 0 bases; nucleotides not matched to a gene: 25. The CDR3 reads CASSLGVWGSPLAGKSSTDTQYF. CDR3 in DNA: TGTGCCAGCAGTTTGGGGGTGTGGGGGTCTCCCCTAGCGGGAAAAAGTAGCACAGATACGCAGTATTTT.

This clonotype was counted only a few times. CDR3 DNA: TGCAGCGTTGAAGATCCCCAGACTAGCTCTCGTAGCACAGATACGCAGTATTTT. This codes for CSVEDPQTSSRSTDTQYF. The genes are TRBV29-1 and TRBJ2-3; 7 bases align to TRBD2. CDR3 length: 18 amino acids. V was pared by 0 bases and J by 0 bases, with 12 bases of the junction left unmatched. CDR1 is SQVTM and CDR2 is ANQGSEA in the germline V gene.

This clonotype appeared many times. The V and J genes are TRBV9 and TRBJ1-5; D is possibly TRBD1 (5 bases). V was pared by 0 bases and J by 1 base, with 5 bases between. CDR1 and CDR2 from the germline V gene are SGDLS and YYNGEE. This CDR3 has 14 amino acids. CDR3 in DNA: TGTGCCAGCAGCGTAGGGGACAGCAATCAGCCCCAGCATTTT. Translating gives CASSVGDSNQPQHF.

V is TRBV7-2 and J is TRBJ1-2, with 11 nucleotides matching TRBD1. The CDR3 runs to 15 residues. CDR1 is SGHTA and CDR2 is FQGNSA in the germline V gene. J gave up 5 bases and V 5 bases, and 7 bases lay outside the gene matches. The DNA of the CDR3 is TGTGCCAGCAGCCCGAGGACAGGGGGCGAGTATGGCTACACCTTC. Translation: CASSPRTGGEYGYTF.